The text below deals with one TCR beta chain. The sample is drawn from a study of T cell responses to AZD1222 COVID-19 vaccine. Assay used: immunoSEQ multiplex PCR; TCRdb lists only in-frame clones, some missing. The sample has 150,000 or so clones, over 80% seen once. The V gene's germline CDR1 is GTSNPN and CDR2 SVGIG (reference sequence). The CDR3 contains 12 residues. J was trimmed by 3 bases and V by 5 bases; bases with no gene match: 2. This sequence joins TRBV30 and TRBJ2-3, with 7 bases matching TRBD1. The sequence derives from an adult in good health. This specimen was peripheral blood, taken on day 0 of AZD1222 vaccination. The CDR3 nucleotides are TGTGCCTGGGACAGGGTAACAGATACGCAGTATTTT. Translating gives CAWDRVTDTQYF.